One and the same sample provided the 13 T cell receptor beta chains below, sequenced in a study of vaccination and CD4 T cells after COVID-19. These TCRs' antigens remain unknown. Treatment denoted: roughly ten-day PBMC culture with coronavirus spike peptide pools or control peptides (ViraFEST assay). Cultured CD4+ T cells had their DNA profiled by the Oncomine TCR Beta short-read assay. In TCRdb, the PCR reads were re-called with MiXCR into one record per CDR3 protein. The repertoire consists of under 15,000 distinct CDR3 sequences, with about two fifths occurring once and the leading ten covering about a fifth. The source was CD4+ T cells from blood, cultured in vitro, collected before SARS-CoV-2 vaccination. All receptors come from a human donor who had recovered from COVID-19.

This clonotype has a handful of counts. The CDR3 protein is CASSESAGLNSPLHF. CDR3 DNA: TGTGCCAGCAGTGAATCTGCAGGGCTAAATTCACCCCTCCACTTT. This rearrangement joins TRBV6-1 to TRBJ1-6; TRBD1 is a possible D gene (5 bases). With 2 bases removed from V and 7 bases from J, the gap between germline ends came to 12 bases. CDR3 length equals 15 residues. Per germline, CDR1 MNHNS and CDR2 SASEGT.

This clonotype was detected a few times. This chain uses TRBV5-4 with TRBJ2-5; 9 positions agree with TRBD2. With 0 bases clipped from V and 4 bases from J, the junction kept 10 bases outside the gene matches. The CDR3 runs to 17 residues. The germline V gene encodes CDR1 SGHNT and CDR2 YYREEE (reference sequence). The CDR3 DNA is TGTGCCAGCAGCTTGGATTTATTAGCGGGGGAGGGAGAGACCCAGTACTTC. This translates into CASSLDLLAGEGETQYF.

V usage is TRBV6-5 and J usage is TRBJ1-1, with D possibly matching TRBD1 (6 bases). The germline CDR1 and CDR2 sequences are MNHEY and SVGAGI. Deletions cut 2 bases from V and 4 bases from J, with 11 bases between. The CDR3 consists of 14 residues. The CDR3 region has the DNA TGTGCCAGCAGTTACGGGGGGCGGGGCACTGAAGCTTTCTTT. It translates to CASSYGGRGTEAFF.

The chain combines TRBV19 with TRBJ2-5; tentatively, D is TRBD1 or TRBD2 (5 bases each). Trimming stripped 0 bases from V and 7 bases from J, with 9 bases between. The CDR3 extends over 13 amino acids. Looked up from germline, CDR1 is LNHDA and CDR2 is SQIVND (reference sequence). CDR3: CASSIERGGTQYF. The CDR3 DNA sequence: TGTGCCAGTAGTATAGAGCGTGGGGGGACCCAGTACTTC.

The V call is TRBV27, the J call TRBJ1-6; D uncertain. This CDR3 contains 13 residues. Germline assignment: CDR1 MNHEY and CDR2 SMNVEV (reference sequence). The V and J ends lost 8 bases and 9 bases respectively, with 14 bases between them. CDR3 amino acids: CASGRREGSPLHF. CDR3 bases: TGTGCCAGCGGGCGGAGGGAAGGTTCACCCCTCCACTTT.

The V call is TRBV29-1, the J call TRBJ1-2; D is unresolved. V lost 1 base and J 8 bases, leaving 17 bases between the germline ends. Germline-derived CDR1 and CDR2 are SQVTM and ANQGSEA. The CDR3 extends over 14 amino acids. For the CDR3, the DNA is TGCAGCGTTGAAGTGAGGCAGACCCCCAACGGCTACACCTTC. As protein: CSVEVRQTPNGYTF. The full variable domain, with the rest looked up from reference TRBV29-1 and TRBJ1-2, is SAVISQKPSRDICQRGTSLTIQCQVDSQVTMMFWYRQQPGQSLTLIATANQGSEATYESGFVIDKFPISRPNLTFSTLTVSNMSPEDSSIYLCSVEVRQTPNGYTFGSGTRLTVV.

The chain recombines TRBV20-1 with TRBJ2-7; 7 bases match TRBD2. V lost 5 bases, J lost 0 bases, and 7 bases stayed unmatched. This CDR3 has 14 residues. From germline, CDR1 is DFQATT and CDR2 SNEGSKA (reference sequence). CDR3: CSAPKRDSSYEQYF. CDR3 DNA: TGCAGTGCTCCGAAGCGGGATAGCTCCTACGAGCAGTACTTC.

This clonotype showed up just a few times. The gene calls are TRBV27 and TRBJ1-2, with D uncertain. The CDR3 extends over 16 amino acids. Germline CDR1 and CDR2: MNHEY and SMNVEV (reference sequence). Trimming cost V 6 bases and J 1 base, with 18 bases left between them. The CDR3 DNA is TGTGCCAGCAGCCAGTACCGACGGGTGGATAACTATGGCTACACCTTC. It is translated as CASSQYRRVDNYGYTF.

This sequence joins TRBV6-2 or TRBV6-3 and TRBJ1-5; tentative D call: TRBD1 (5 bases). The V gene lost 4 bases and the J gene lost 3 bases, with 19 bases spanning the gap. Germline V gene lookup returns CDR1 MNHEY and CDR2 SVGEGT. This CDR3 is 17 amino acids long. CDR3 protein: CASSSMFLAGHNQPQHF. CDR3 coding DNA: TGTGCCAGCAGTTCGATGTTTTTGGCGGGGCACAATCAGCCCCAGCATTTT.

This chain links TRBV7-2 with TRBJ1-1; D is uncertain. With 5 bases removed from V and 2 bases from J, the gap between germline ends came to 15 bases. From germline, CDR1 is SGHTA and CDR2 FQGNSA. The CDR3 is 15 amino acids. CDR3 sequence reads: CASSQGRGVNTEAFF. Written as DNA, the CDR3 is TGTGCCAGCAGCCAAGGTCGTGGAGTCAACACTGAAGCTTTCTTT.

This clonotype has just a few counts. The chain has TRBV6-5 and TRBJ1-1; D not certain. The V end was cut by 0 bases, the J end by 5 bases, with 10 bases between. CDR3 length: 14 residues. Germline lookup yields CDR1 MNHEY and CDR2 SVGAGI. The CDR3 spells CASSYSGLGTEAFF. The CDR3 DNA reads as TGTGCCAGCAGTTACTCTGGGTTGGGGACTGAAGCTTTCTTT.

The genes are TRBV10-2 and TRBJ1-5, with D possibly TRBD1 on 5 matching bases. Trimming took off 0 bases at V and 2 bases at J, with 8 bases between the two ends. The germline gives CDR1 WSHSY, CDR2 SAAADI. The CDR3 loop spans 15 amino acids. CDR3 region: CASSESGGGNQPQHF. In DNA, the CDR3 is TGCGCCAGCAGTGAGTCCGGGGGGGGCAATCAGCCCCAGCATTTT.

The table lists this clonotype with a few counts. The chain is built from TRBV24-1 and TRBJ2-1, with 14 nucleotides matching TRBD2. Germline loops: CDR1 KGHDR, CDR2 SFDVKD. The trim removed 2 bases at V and 9 bases at J, leaving 2 bases unmatched. The CDR3 is made up of 15 amino acids. CDR3 DNA sequence: TGTGCCACCAGTGATTCGGGACTAGCGGGAGTTGAGCAGTTCTTC. Translated, it gives CATSDSGLAGVEQFF.